Below are 22 T cell receptor beta chains sequenced from a single sample in a study of CD8+CD57+ T cells in acquired aplastic anemia. It was genomic DNA that served as the template for profiling TCR beta VDJ and CDR3. TCRdb recomputed calls from the reads with MiXCR, one row per CDR3 protein. The sample includes under 350,000 distinct CDR3 sequences, 55% to 60% seen only once; the top ten take around 7.6%. Material for sequencing was sorted CD4+, CD8+, or CD8+CD57+ T cells (not recorded which) from PBMCs. All receptors come from a human donor with severe aplastic anemia or a healthy control (not recorded which).

Remarks on this clonotype: A read error may account for a junction end that differs from germline. This chain uses TRBV7-7 with TRBJ1-4; tentative D call: TRBD1 (5 bases). Germline V gives CDR1 SSHAT, CDR2 FNYEAQ (reference sequence). The CDR3 is made up of 15 amino acids. CDR3 coding DNA: TGTGCTAGCAGCTGGGATAGAGGACATGGTGAAAAACTGTTTTTT. This gives the protein CASSWDRGHGEKLFF.

The chain recombines TRBV5-5 with TRBJ2-1, with TRBD2 identical over 10 bases. Germline V gene lookup returns CDR1 SGHKS and CDR2 YYEKEE (reference sequence). The CDR3 is 15 amino acids. The J segment lost 7 bases and the V segment lost 1 base, leaving 5 bases of the junction unmatched. CDR3 coding DNA: TGTGCCAGCAGCTTGTCTCTAGCGGGGGAGAATGAGCAGTTCTTC. Amino acids: CASSLSLAGENEQFF.

The chain couples TRBV12-3 or TRBV12-4 to TRBJ1-3; D possibly corresponds to TRBD1 (5 bases). CDR3 length: 12 residues. Trimming stripped 10 bases from V and 2 bases from J, with 9 bases between. The CDR3 here is CAKSGPGNTIYF. The CDR3 DNA follows: TGTGCCAAGTCGGGACCTGGAAACACCATATATTTT.

V and J are TRBV20-1 and TRBJ1-4, with no clear D. CDR3 size: 12 residues. V lost 0 bases to trimming and J lost 7 bases, with 6 bases between them. Germline V CDR1 and CDR2: DFQATT, SNEGSKA (reference sequence). The CDR3 sequence: CSARDKGEKLFF. CDR3 nucleotide sequence: TGCAGTGCTAGAGATAAGGGTGAAAAACTGTTTTTT.

The rearrangement uses TRBV29-1 and TRBJ2-3; either TRBD1 or TRBD2 may fit D (5 bases each). Germline V gives CDR1 SQVTM, CDR2 ANQGSEA. Trimming took off 4 bases at V and 1 base at J, with 12 bases between the two ends. The CDR3 totals 14 residues. CDR3: CSVAGQGGTDTQYF. The DNA for the CDR3 is TGCAGCGTTGCGGGGCAGGGTGGCACAGATACGCAGTATTTT.

The chain is built from TRBV29-1 and TRBJ2-2; D possibly corresponds to TRBD2 (5 bases). This CDR3 region has 12 residues. The V end was cut by 6 bases, the J end by 7 bases, with 12 bases between. Germline CDR1 SQVTM, CDR2 ANQGSEA. In nucleotides, the CDR3 is TGCAGCGTCGCCGCGGGTATCGGGGAGCTGTTTTTT. Amino acid sequence: CSVAAGIGELFF.

V and J are TRBV19 and TRBJ1-5; D perhaps matches TRBD1 (5 bases). CDR3 length: 16 residues. V dropped 3 bases and J dropped 11 bases, with 23 bases sitting between them. Germline values: CDR1 LNHDA, CDR2 SQIVND (reference sequence). The DNA for the CDR3 is TGTGCCAGTAGTATGCTTCCTAGCGGGGGGACGGAGACCCAGCATTTT. Translating it yields CASSMLPSGGTETQHF.

V and J are TRBV19 and TRBJ1-1; D gene ambiguous. The V and J ends lost 3 bases and 1 base respectively, with 9 bases between them. CDR1 LNHDA and CDR2 SQIVND come from the germline V gene (reference sequence). The CDR3 is 14 amino acids. CDR3 sequence reads: CASSIGLTNTEAFF. The CDR3 region has the DNA TGTGCCAGTAGTATCGGACTCACGAACACTGAAGCTTTCTTT.

The chain joins TRBV24-1 to TRBJ2-1, with TRBD2 matching 7 bases. Germline V gene sequence: CDR1 KGHDR, CDR2 SFDVKD. The CDR3 is 16 residues long. V was pared by 4 bases and J by 9 bases, with 14 bases of the junction left unmatched. CDR3 bases: TGTGCCACCAGTGAGGGTGGAAGGGGCGGGGGTGGTGAGCAGTTCTTC. It yields the protein CATSEGGRGGGGEQFF.

This sequence joins TRBV14 and TRBJ2-7; 11 bases are shared with TRBD2. The CDR3 is 15 residues long. The germline V gene has CDR1 SGHDN and CDR2 FVKESK. Trimming cost V 4 bases and J 2 bases; bases outside gene matches: 4. The CDR3 region is CASSRGTSGPYEQYF. The CDR3 region has the DNA TGTGCCAGCAGCCGAGGGACTAGCGGCCCCTACGAGCAGTACTTC.

This clonotype has at least ten counts. This chain connects TRBV7-2 to TRBJ1-6; D unclear. V lost 1 base and J 7 bases, leaving 17 bases between the germline ends. This CDR3 has 17 amino acids. CDR1 is SGHTA, CDR2 FQGNSA, per germline. The CDR3 sequence: CASSLVLGFSGNSPLHF. The CDR3 DNA reads TGTGCCAGCAGCTTAGTTTTGGGGTTCTCGGGGAATTCACCCCTCCACTTT.

The chain is built from TRBV7-9 and TRBJ2-1, with TRBD2 identical over 11 bases. The CDR3 is 15 residues long. The ends lost 4 bases at V and 8 bases at J; junction bases unmatched: 7. Germline V gene sequence: CDR1 SEHNR, CDR2 FQNEAQ (reference sequence). CDR3 sequence: CASSYPTSGTDEQFF. CDR3 DNA: TGTGCCAGCAGCTACCCGACTAGCGGGACGGATGAGCAGTTCTTC. The entire variable domain, with the rest obtained from reference TRBV7-9 and TRBJ2-1, is as follows: DTGVSQNPRHKITKRGQNVTFRCDPISEHNRLYWYRQTLGQGPEFLTYFQNEAQLEKSRLLSDRFSAERPKGSFSTLEIQRTEQGDSAMYLCASSYPTSGTDEQFFGPGTRLTVL.

This chain joins TRBV7-8 and TRBJ1-3, with a possible D match to TRBD1 (5 bases). CDR3 size: 14 residues. CDR1 is SGHVS and CDR2 is FQNEAQ in the germline V gene. V lost 5 bases and J lost 4, with 12 bases in between. CDR3 protein: CASSTRETGNTIYF. The DNA for the CDR3 is TGTGCCAGCAGCACCAGGGAAACCGGAAACACCATATATTTT.

CDR3 sequence (DNA): TGTGCCAGCAGTCGCCCTAGCGGGAGAGGCGAGCAGTACTTC. Its protein is CASSRPSGRGEQYF. The chain employs TRBV2 and TRBJ2-7; 10 bases fit TRBD2. The CDR3 totals 14 residues. Trimming removed 5 bases from V and 6 bases from J; junction bases left unmatched: 7. Germline CDR1 is SNHLY and CDR2 is FYNNEI. Together with reference TRBV2 and TRBJ2-7, the CDR3 gives the full variable domain: EPEVTQTPSHQVTQMGQEVILRCVPISNHLYFYWYRQILGQKVEFLVSFYNNEISEKSEIFDDQFSVERPDGSNFTLKIRSTKLEDSAMYFCASSRPSGRGEQYFGPGTRLTVT.

The sample holds a few counts of this clonotype. The chain employs TRBV10-3 and TRBJ2-4; a weak D match, TRBD2 (5 bases). V dropped 2 bases and J dropped 10 bases, with 15 bases sitting between them. Germline loops: CDR1 ENHRY, CDR2 SYGVKD. The CDR3 has 14 residues. The CDR3 DNA follows: TGTGCCATCAGTGAGGTGACTGGACCGGGGATTCAGTACTTC. Translation: CAISEVTGPGIQYF.

This clonotype appeared once. This sequence joins TRBV15 and TRBJ2-5; D may be TRBD1 or TRBD2 (7 bases each). Between the trimmed V and J ends, which lost 3 bases and 3 bases, there was a span of 17 bases. CDR3 length: 16 residues. The germline V gene encodes CDR1 LNHNV and CDR2 YYDKDF (reference sequence). The CDR3, as DNA: TGTGCCACCAGCAGCCAATGGGGAGGGGGCGAAGAGACCCAGTACTTC. As protein: CATSSQWGGGEETQYF.

This clonotype was detected a few times. This chain connects TRBV25-1 to TRBJ2-3, with TRBD2 as a possible D gene (6 bases). The CDR3 length is 15 residues. The V and J ends lost 6 bases and 5 bases respectively, with 18 bases between them. Germline V gene data show CDR1 as MGHDK and CDR2 as SYGVNS. The CDR3 spells CASRAAGRARDTQYF. The DNA for the CDR3 is TGTGCCAGCAGGGCAGCGGGCCGTGCAAGAGATACGCAGTATTTT.

The chain links TRBV5-1 to TRBJ2-7, with D uncertain. Trimming removed 3 bases from V and 7 bases from J, with 14 bases in between. Germline V gene lookup returns CDR1 SGHRS and CDR2 YFSETQ. This CDR3 comprises 13 residues. CDR3 DNA sequence: TGCGCCAGCAGCTCGATTGAATTGGGGGAGCAGTACTTC. It translates to CASSSIELGEQYF.

This clonotype was detected ten times or more. V and J are TRBV20-1 and TRBJ2-7, with 8 bases matching TRBD2. This CDR3 comprises 14 residues. Trimming removed 6 bases from V and 2 bases from J; junction bases left unmatched: 9. CDR1 and CDR2 (germline): DFQATT, SNEGSKA (reference sequence). DNA for the CDR3: TGCAGTGCGGGGGGTACGGGGGGGACCTACGAGCAGTACTTC. Its translation is CSAGGTGGTYEQYF.

This clonotype was recorded a few times. Lacking the conserved final phenylalanine or tryptophan, this CDR3 likely reflects a read error. The chain is built from TRBV7-2 and TRBJ2-3; 10 nucleotides agree with TRBD1. The V gene end was trimmed by 3 bases and the J gene end by 2 bases; junction bases not matched to a gene: 14. The CDR3 has 19 residues. Germline V gene data show CDR1 as SGHTA and CDR2 as FQGNSA. CDR3 sequence: CASSFLLGQGMVYTDTQYL. The CDR3 DNA reads as TGTGCCAGCAGCTTCCTCCTGGGACAGGGGATGGTCTACACAGATACGCAGTATCTT.

The chain is built from TRBV4-2 and TRBJ2-7, with 7 positions matching TRBD1. V shed 5 bases, J shed 7 bases, and the junction held 11 bases outside the gene matches. Per the germline V gene, CDR1 is LGHNA and CDR2 is YNFKEQ. The CDR3 extends over 14 amino acids. The CDR3 DNA follows: TGTGCCAGCAGCGTCCCAAGACAGGGCCAGGAGCAGTACTTC. Translation: CASSVPRQGQEQYF.

The rearrangement uses TRBV12-3 or TRBV12-4 and TRBJ2-3, with D possibly being TRBD2 (6 bases). The CDR3 extends over 14 amino acids. V shed 6 bases and J shed 0 bases, with 10 bases lying between them. The CDR3 here is CASRDGTSTDTQYF. The CDR3 DNA sequence: TGTGCCAGCAGGGACGGGACTAGCACAGATACGCAGTATTTT.